The present T cell receptor (beta chain) was sequenced within a study of blood T cell repertoires in COVID-19. Across the whole study: COVID-19 samples, acute and convalescent, were from the United States, Italy and Spain. Sources were T cells, B-cell-depleted T cells, or PBMCs; the material itself was cDNA or gDNA.

This CDR3 has 16 residues. Losses at the gene ends were 5 bases for V and 1 base for J; bases not matched to a gene: 5. Germline CDR1 reads SGHTA; CDR2 reads FQGNSA. Source study methods: From reference gene primer amplification, estimates of nucleated cell counts were derived. Measured with immunoSEQ multiplex PCR; TCRdb has only the in-frame clones, and not every one. The V and J calls and clone size were taken over from that table, and D and trimming were inferred from the DNA. The table records tens of thousands of clones, about four fifths of them present only once. This chain links TRBV7-2 with TRBJ2-2, with 9 bases aligning to TRBD2. The sample consisted of peripheral blood. The TCR was taken from a man in his sixties or seventies with acute or convalescent COVID-19. CDR3 protein: CASSQQAGGNTGELFF. The CDR3 DNA is TGTGCCAGCAGCCAGCAAGCGGGAGGGAACACCGGGGAGCTGTTTTTT.